This T cell receptor beta chain was recovered during a study of T cells in Graves' hyperthyroidism and ophthalmopathy. Germline-derived CDR1 and CDR2 are SGHTA and FQGTGA. The CDR3 runs to 13 residues. Trimming shortened V by 6 bases and J by 5 bases, and 13 bases separated the two germline ends. There were TCR beta CDR3 regions amplified from RNA transcripts. An initial round of RT-PCR targeting the TCR CDR3 relied on the HTBI primer set. TCRdb called the multiplex PCR reads again in MiXCR, with one record for every CDR3 protein. The table records approximately 630,000 distinct CDR3 sequences, around 15% of them present only once. In this sample, this clonotype turned up a few times.

Sample: blood. The receptor was derived from a woman aged 25 to 39 with Graves' hyperthyroidism. This rearrangement joins TRBV7-3 to TRBJ2-5; perhaps TRBD2 as D (6 bases). This CDR3 is CASSPGLMETQYF. CDR3 bases: TGTGCCAGCAGTCCCGGACTAATGGAGACCCAGTACTTC.